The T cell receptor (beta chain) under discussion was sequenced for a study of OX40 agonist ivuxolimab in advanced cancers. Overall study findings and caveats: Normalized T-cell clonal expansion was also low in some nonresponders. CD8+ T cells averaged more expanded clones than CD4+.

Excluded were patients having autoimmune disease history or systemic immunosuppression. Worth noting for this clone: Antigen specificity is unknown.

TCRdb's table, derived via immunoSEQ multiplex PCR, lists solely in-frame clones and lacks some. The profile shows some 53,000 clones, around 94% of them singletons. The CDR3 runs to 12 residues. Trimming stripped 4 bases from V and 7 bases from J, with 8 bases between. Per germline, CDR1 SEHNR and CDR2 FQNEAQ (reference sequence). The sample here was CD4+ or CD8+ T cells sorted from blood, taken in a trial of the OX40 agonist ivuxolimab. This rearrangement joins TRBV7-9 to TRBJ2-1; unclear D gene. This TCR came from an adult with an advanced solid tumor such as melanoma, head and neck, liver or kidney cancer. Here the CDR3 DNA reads TGTGCCAGCAGCTCCTCGAGGAATGAGCAGTTCTTC. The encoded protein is CASSSSRNEQFF.